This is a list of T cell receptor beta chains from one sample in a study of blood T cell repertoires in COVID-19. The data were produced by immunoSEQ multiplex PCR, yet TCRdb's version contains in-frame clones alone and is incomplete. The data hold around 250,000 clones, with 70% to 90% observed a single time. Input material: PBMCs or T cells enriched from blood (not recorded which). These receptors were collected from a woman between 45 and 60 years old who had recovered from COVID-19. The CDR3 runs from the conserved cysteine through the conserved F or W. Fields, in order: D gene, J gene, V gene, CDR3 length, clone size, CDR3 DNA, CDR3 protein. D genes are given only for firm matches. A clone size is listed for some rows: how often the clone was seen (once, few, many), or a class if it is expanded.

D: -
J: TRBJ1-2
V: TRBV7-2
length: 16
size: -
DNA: TGTGCCAGCAGCTTAGCTGTGGGGGGATACAACTATGGCTACACCTTC
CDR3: CASSLAVGGYNYGYTF

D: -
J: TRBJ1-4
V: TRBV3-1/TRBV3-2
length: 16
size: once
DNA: TGTGCCAGCAGCCTAAGTTGCGGACTAAGGGAGGAAAAACTGTTTTTT
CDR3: CASSLSCGLREEKLFF

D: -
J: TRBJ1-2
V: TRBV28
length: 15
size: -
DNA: TGTGCCAGCCGTACCCACAGTATCCTTAACTATGGCTACACCTTC
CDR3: CASRTHSILNYGYTF

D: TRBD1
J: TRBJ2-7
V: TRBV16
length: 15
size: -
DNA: TGTGCCAGCAGCCGCCCGGACAGGGCGTCCTACGAGCAGTACTTC
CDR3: CASSRPDRASYEQYF

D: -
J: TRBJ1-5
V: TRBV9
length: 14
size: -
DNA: TGTGCCAGCAGCGTAGGGGCCCGAAATCAGCCCCAGCATTTT
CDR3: CASSVGARNQPQHF

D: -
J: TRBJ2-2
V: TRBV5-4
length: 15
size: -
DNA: TGTGCCAGCAGCTTGGGCGTACTCAACACCGGGGAGCTGTTTTTT
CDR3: CASSLGVLNTGELFF

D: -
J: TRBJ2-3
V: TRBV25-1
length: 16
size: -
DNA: TGTGCCAGCAGTGAATTAGGGGGGGCGCTTGCAGATACGCAGTATTTT
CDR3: CASSELGGALADTQYF

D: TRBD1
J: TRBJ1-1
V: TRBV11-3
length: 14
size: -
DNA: TGTGCCAGCAGCCACGGGGACAGGGGAACTGAAGCTTTCTTT
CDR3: CASSHGDRGTEAFF

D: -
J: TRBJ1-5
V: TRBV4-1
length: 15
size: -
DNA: TGCGCCAGCAGCCAAGGTTCGGGGTATAGTCAGCCCCAGCATTTT
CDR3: CASSQGSGYSQPQHF

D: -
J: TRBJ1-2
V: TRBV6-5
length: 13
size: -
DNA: TGTGCCAGCAGGGACAGCGCTAACTATGGCTACACCTTC
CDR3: CASRDSANYGYTF

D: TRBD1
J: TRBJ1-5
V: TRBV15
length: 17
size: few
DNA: TGTGCCACCAGCAGCGGACAGGGAGACGTTAGCAATCAGCCCCAGCATTTT
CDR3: CATSSGQGDVSNQPQHF

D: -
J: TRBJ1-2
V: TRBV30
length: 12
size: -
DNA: TGTGCCCTGGAGTTAACGGGCTATGGCTACACCTTC
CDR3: CALELTGYGYTF

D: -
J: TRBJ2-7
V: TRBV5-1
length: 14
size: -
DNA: TGCGCCAGCAGCTTTCAGGGGTCCTCCTACGAGCAGTACTTC
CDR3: CASSFQGSSYEQYF

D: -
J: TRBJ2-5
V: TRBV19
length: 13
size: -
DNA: TGTGCCAGTAGTTTGTGGAGATACGAGACCCAGTACTTC
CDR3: CASSLWRYETQYF

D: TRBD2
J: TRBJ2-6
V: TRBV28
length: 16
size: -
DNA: TGTGCCAGCGAACGATCGGGGAGGGCTGGGGCCAACGTCCTGACTTTC
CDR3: CASERSGRAGANVLTF

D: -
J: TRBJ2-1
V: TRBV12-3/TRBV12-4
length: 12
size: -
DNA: TGTGCCAGCAGACTCCCGGCGGGTGAGCAGTTCTTC
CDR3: CASRLPAGEQFF

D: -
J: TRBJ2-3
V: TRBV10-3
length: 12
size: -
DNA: TGTGCCAGCAGGGACTGGACGGATACGCAGTATTTT
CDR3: CASRDWTDTQYF

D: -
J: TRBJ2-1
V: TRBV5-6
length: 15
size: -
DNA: TGTGCCAGCAGCTTCAGGGGGGTAACCTACAATGAGCAGTTCTTC
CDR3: CASSFRGVTYNEQFF

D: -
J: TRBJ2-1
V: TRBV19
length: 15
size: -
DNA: TGTGCCAGTAGTCCCCACAGGGCCCTCTACAATGAGCAGTTCTTC
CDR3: CASSPHRALYNEQFF

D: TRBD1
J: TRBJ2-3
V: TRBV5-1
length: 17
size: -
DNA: TGCGCCAGCAGCAGCCGGACAGGGGGCTATGGCACAGATACGCAGTATTTT
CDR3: CASSSRTGGYGTDTQYF

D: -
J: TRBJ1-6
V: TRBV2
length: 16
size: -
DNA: TGTGCCAGCAGTGAAGCGCGGGGACGGAATAATTCACCCCTCCACTTT
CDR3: CASSEARGRNNSPLHF

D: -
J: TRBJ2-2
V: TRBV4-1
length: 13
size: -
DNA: TGCGCCAGCAGCCACGGGGGCACCGGGGAGCTGTTTTTT
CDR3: CASSHGGTGELFF

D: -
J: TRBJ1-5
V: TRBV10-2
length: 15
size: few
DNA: TGCGCCAGCAGTGAGTTGCAGGGTATCAATCAGCCCCAGCATTTT
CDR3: CASSELQGINQPQHF

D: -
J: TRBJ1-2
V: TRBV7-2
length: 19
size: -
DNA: TGTGCCAGCAGCTTAATCTCCCACTCCCGGCAGAGACAAAACTATGGCTACACCTTC
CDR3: CASSLISHSRQRQNYGYTF

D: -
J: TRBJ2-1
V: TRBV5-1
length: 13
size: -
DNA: TGCGCCAGCAGCTTGCCTAGCTACCATGAGCAGTTCTTC
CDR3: CASSLPSYHEQFF

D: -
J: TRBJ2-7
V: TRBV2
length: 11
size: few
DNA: TGTGCCAGCACCGACAGATACGAGCAGTACTTC
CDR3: CASTDRYEQYF

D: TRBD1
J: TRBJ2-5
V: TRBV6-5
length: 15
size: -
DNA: TGTGCCAGCAGTTACTCGGGGACAGGGCGGGAGACCCAGTACTTC
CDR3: CASSYSGTGRETQYF

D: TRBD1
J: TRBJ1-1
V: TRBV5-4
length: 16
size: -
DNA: TGTGCCAGCAGCCCCCTTGGAGGGGGCGTGAACACTGAAGCTTTCTTT
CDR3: CASSPLGGGVNTEAFF

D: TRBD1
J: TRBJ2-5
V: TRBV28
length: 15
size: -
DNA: TGTGCCAGCAGCTCGACAGGGGCGGGCTTAGAGACCCAGTACTTC
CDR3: CASSSTGAGLETQYF

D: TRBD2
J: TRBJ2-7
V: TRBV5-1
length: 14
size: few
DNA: TGCGCCAGCAGCTTCCGCGGGAGCTCTGGCGAGCAGTACTTC
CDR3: CASSFRGSSGEQYF

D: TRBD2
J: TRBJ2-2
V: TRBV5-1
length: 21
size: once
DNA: TGCGCCAGCAGCTTGGCAAGGACTAGCGGGAGGTCACTCGGAGGAACCGGGGAGCTGTTTTTT
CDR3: CASSLARTSGRSLGGTGELFF

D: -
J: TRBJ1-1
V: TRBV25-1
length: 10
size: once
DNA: TGTGCCAGCAGGTCCTCTGAAGCTTTCTTT
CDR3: CASRSSEAFF

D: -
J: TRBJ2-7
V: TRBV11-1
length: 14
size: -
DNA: TGTGCCAGCAGCTTTCCCGGGATCGGTTCCGAGCAGTACTTC
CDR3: CASSFPGIGSEQYF

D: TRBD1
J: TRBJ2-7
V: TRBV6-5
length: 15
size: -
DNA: TGTGCCAGCAGTTTCGCCAGGGGGAGCTCCTACGAGCAGTACTTC
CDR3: CASSFARGSSYEQYF

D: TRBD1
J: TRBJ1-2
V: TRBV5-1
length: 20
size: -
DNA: TGCGCCAGCAGCTTATTCACCCTCGGGGACAGGCTAAACTACAACTATGGCTACACCTTC
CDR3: CASSLFTLGDRLNYNYGYTF

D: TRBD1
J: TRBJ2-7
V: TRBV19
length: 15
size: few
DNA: TGTGCCAGTAGTGCAGGGACAGGGTCTTCCTACGAGCAGTACTTC
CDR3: CASSAGTGSSYEQYF

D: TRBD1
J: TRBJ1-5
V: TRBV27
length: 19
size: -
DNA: TGTGCCAGCAGTTTAAAGGGGACAGGGCACACCTCTATCAATCAGCCCCAGCATTTT
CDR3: CASSLKGTGHTSINQPQHF

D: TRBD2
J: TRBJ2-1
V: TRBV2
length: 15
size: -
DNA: TGTGCCAGCAACTCACTAGCGGGAAGGAGGAATGAGCAGTTCTTC
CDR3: CASNSLAGRRNEQFF

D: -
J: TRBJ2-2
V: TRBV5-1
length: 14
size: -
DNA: TGCGCCAGCAGCTTGGCAAAACAGGACGGGGAGCTGTTTTTT
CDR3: CASSLAKQDGELFF

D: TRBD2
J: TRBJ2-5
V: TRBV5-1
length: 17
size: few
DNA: TGCGCCAGCAGCTTGGGCAAGACTAGCGGGGAGCAAGAGACCCAGTACTTC
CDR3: CASSLGKTSGEQETQYF

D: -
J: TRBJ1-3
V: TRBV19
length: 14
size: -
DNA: TGTGCCAGTAGTATACGGGGTAGTGGAAACACCATATATTTT
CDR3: CASSIRGSGNTIYF

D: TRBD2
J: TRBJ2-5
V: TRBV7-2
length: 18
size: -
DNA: TGTGCCAGCAGCCCCAGAATAGGAACTAGCGGGGTTAAAGAGACCCAGTACTTC
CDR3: CASSPRIGTSGVKETQYF

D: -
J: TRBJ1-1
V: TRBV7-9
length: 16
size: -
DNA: TGTGCCAGCAGCTTAGCGAGGACATCCCTGAACACTGAAGCTTTCTTT
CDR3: CASSLARTSLNTEAFF

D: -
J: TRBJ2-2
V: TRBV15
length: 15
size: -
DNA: TGTGCCACCACCGAGACTAGGTACCAAGCCGGGGAGCTGTTTTTT
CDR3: CATTETRYQAGELFF

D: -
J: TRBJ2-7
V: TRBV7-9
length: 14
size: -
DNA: TGTGCCAGCAGCTTAGCTAACTCCGTCTACGAGCAGTACTTC
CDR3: CASSLANSVYEQYF

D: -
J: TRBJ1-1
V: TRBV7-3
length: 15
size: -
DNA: TGTGCCAGCAGCTTTCAGGGGCCGGGGAACACTGAAGCTTTCTTT
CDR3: CASSFQGPGNTEAFF

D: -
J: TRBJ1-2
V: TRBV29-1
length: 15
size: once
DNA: TGCAGCGTAAGGACAACCACTCGGGCTAACTATGGCTACACCTTC
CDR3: CSVRTTTRANYGYTF

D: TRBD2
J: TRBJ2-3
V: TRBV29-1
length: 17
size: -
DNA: TGCAGCGTTGAGTTTAGTGTACTAGCGGGAAGCACAGATACGCAGTATTTT
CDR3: CSVEFSVLAGSTDTQYF

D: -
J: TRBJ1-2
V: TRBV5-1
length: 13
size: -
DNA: TGCGCCAGCAGCTTGGACAGGAACTATGGCTACACCTTC
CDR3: CASSLDRNYGYTF

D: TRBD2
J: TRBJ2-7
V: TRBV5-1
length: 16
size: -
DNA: TGCGCCAGCAGCTTGTCCGCGGCTAGCGGGAGCTACGAGCAGTACTTC
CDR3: CASSLSAASGSYEQYF

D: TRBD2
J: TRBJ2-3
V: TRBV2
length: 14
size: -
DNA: TGTGCCACAGAGTCGGGACTAGGCACAGATACGCAGTATTTT
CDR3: CATESGLGTDTQYF

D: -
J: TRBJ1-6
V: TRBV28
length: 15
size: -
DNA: TGTGCCAGCAGTTTCGCCGGGGAACCGGCGACCTCCCTCCACTTT
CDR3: CASSFAGEPATSLHF

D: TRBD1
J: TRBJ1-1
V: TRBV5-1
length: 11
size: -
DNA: TGCGCCAGCAGCTCCGACAGGGACGCTTTCTTT
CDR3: CASSSDRDAFF

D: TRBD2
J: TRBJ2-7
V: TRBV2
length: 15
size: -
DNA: TGTGCCAGCAGCGCCGACCTAGCGGGCCTCTACGAGCAGTACTTC
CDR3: CASSADLAGLYEQYF